Presented here are 28 T cell receptor beta chains from one specimen sequenced in a study of OX40 agonist ivuxolimab in advanced cancers. The library was obtained by the immunoSEQ multiplex PCR assay. TCRdb limited this immuneACCESS table to in-frame rearrangements with V and J called. A share of clones is missing; checked studies link under half to unresolved V genes, and the rest is unexplained. Present in this sample are fewer than 70,000 clones, 84% of which were seen just once. The ten top clones hold 2.4% of the sample. Sequences were derived from CD4+ or CD8+ T cells sorted from blood, sampled in a trial of the OX40 agonist ivuxolimab. Receptor source: an adult with an advanced solid tumor such as melanoma, head and neck, liver or kidney cancer.

The chain has TRBV7-8 and TRBJ2-1; D is possibly TRBD1 (5 bases). V gave up 1 base and J gave up 5 bases, with 12 bases separating them. Germline assignment: CDR1 SGHVS and CDR2 FQNEAQ. This CDR3 has 15 amino acids. The chain's CDR3 is CASSLVGAGNNEQFF. CDR3 sequence (DNA): TGTGCCAGCAGCTTAGTAGGGGCAGGGAACAATGAGCAGTTCTTC.

The chain links TRBV11-1 to TRBJ2-2; 10 bases agree with TRBD1. CDR1 and CDR2 (germline): SGHAT, FQDESV (reference sequence). V lost 7 bases to trimming and J lost 4 bases; unmatched junction nucleotides: 9. This CDR3 has 16 amino acids. In DNA form, the CDR3 reads TGTGCCAGCACCACGACAGGGGGCGCCGGCACCGGGGAGCTGTTTTTT. The encoded protein is CASTTTGGAGTGELFF.

This clone showed up just once. This chain links TRBV25-1 with TRBJ1-1; a possible D gene is TRBD1 (5 bases). Germline CDR1 is MGHDK and CDR2 is SYGVNS. Trimming cost V 5 bases and J 4 bases, with 11 bases left between them. This CDR3 region has 13 residues. The CDR3 DNA is TGTGCCAGCAGTCTTGGGGGTAGCACTGAAGCTTTCTTT. Amino acid sequence: CASSLGGSTEAFF.

The chain recombines TRBV6-6 with TRBJ2-5, with D possibly called TRBD1 or TRBD2 (5 bases each). Trimming pared 6 bases from V and 3 bases from J, leaving 20 bases between. Germline V lookup: CDR1 MNHNY, CDR2 SVGAGI (reference sequence). The CDR3 is 16 residues long. The CDR3 sequence is CASSTQEDLQEETQYF. CDR3 nucleotides: TGTGCCAGCAGCACCCAGGAGGACTTACAGGAAGAGACCCAGTACTTC.

CDR3: CASSRGGIWETQYF. The CDR3 nucleotides read TGTGCCAGCAGCCGAGGAGGTATTTGGGAGACCCAGTACTTC. The chain has TRBV7-2 and TRBJ2-5; D possibly corresponds to TRBD2 (5 bases). Trimming shortened V by 5 bases and J by 5 bases, and 15 bases separated the two germline ends. CDR3 length equals 14 residues. The V gene's germline CDR1 is SGHTA and CDR2 FQGNSA.

The chain recombines TRBV7-2 with TRBJ2-7; D might be TRBD2 (7 bases). Germline V CDR1 and CDR2: SGHTA, FQGNSA. CDR3 length: 15 residues. V was pared by 1 base and J by 3 bases, with 13 bases between. CDR3 coding DNA: TGTGCCAGCAGCTTAGTATCCGGGGGGCACTACGAGCAGTACTTC. Amino acids: CASSLVSGGHYEQYF.

This chain connects TRBV9 to TRBJ1-1; D not resolved. The ends were cut back, 0 bases at V and 1 base at J, with 13 bases in the middle. Germline CDR1 SGDLS, CDR2 YYNGEE. CDR3 length: 16 residues. CDR3 nucleotides: TGTGCCAGCAGCGTAGGTGGGAGGACTACGAACACTGAAGCTTTCTTT. This encodes CASSVGGRTTNTEAFF.

The rearrangement uses TRBV7-3 and TRBJ1-3; 10 bases are a match to TRBD1. The V and J ends lost 4 bases and 3 bases, in that order; junction bases with no gene match: 18. The CDR3 totals 20 residues. The germline gives CDR1 SGHTA, CDR2 FQGTGA. The CDR3 DNA reads TGTGCCAGCAGCTCACTTCTTAGTGAACGACAGGGGGCGTTTGGAAACACCATATATTTT. Translated: CASSSLLSERQGAFGNTIYF.

This chain joins TRBV5-1 and TRBJ1-2; D is possibly TRBD1 (5 bases). The CDR3 is 15 amino acids. Germline CDR1 reads SGHRS; CDR2 reads YFSETQ. Trimming pared 5 bases from V and 0 bases from J, leaving 14 bases between. The CDR3 here is CASRRDLGANYGYTF. The DNA for the CDR3 is TGCGCCAGCAGGCGGGACCTAGGGGCTAACTATGGCTACACCTTC.

This clone was counted a single time. The gene calls are TRBV6-5 and TRBJ1-5; D is unclear. Trimming took off 0 bases at V and 6 bases at J, with 12 bases between the two ends. This CDR3 is 15 amino acids long. The V gene's germline CDR1 is MNHEY and CDR2 SVGAGI. The CDR3 sequence is CASSYSFQEGQPQHF. CDR3 coding DNA: TGTGCCAGCAGTTACTCGTTTCAGGAGGGTCAGCCCCAGCATTTT.

J is TRBJ1-2 and V is TRBV5-1, with D possibly matching TRBD1 (5 bases). Trimming took off 4 bases at V and 4 bases at J, with 17 bases between the two ends. This CDR3 is 15 amino acids long. The V gene's germline CDR1 is SGHRS and CDR2 YFSETQ. The CDR3 coding sequence is TGCGCCAGCAGCCCCTGGGGGGACGGATCCTATGGCTACACCTTC. Protein sequence: CASSPWGDGSYGYTF.

This clone has more than one count but fewer than ten. The chain links TRBV5-6 to TRBJ1-2; D is unclear. The CDR3 totals 11 residues. The germline V gene encodes CDR1 SGHDT and CDR2 YYEEEE. Trimming removed 0 bases from V and 8 bases from J, with 5 bases in between. This CDR3 reads CASSLEEGYTF. The DNA of the CDR3 is TGTGCCAGCAGCTTGGAGGAGGGCTACACCTTC.

This clone occurred a few times. The chain joins TRBV28 to TRBJ2-5, with D hard to call. V gave up 5 bases and J gave up 2 bases, with 21 bases separating them. Germline V gives CDR1 MDHEN, CDR2 SYDVKM. The CDR3 extends over 17 amino acids. The CDR3 DNA reads TGTGCCAGCAGTCCGCTGGGGTTGGCGACGGTACAAGAGACCCAGTACTTC. Encoded protein: CASSPLGLATVQETQYF.

CDR3 protein: CASSELGREETQYF. DNA of the CDR3: TGTGCCAGCAGTGAACTGGGCAGGGAGGAGACCCAGTACTTC. V usage is TRBV25-1 and J usage is TRBJ2-5; possibly TRBD1 or TRBD2 for D (5 bases each). Germline CDR1 MGHDK, CDR2 SYGVNS. V was trimmed by 2 bases and J by 5 bases, leaving 12 bases between them. The CDR3 totals 14 residues.

This clone was counted once. The chain recombines TRBV27 with TRBJ2-7, with TRBD1 as a possible D gene (6 bases). The germline V gene has CDR1 MNHEY and CDR2 SMNVEV (reference sequence). The CDR3 is made up of 14 amino acids. V was cut by 5 bases and J by 2 bases, with 13 bases left in between. CDR3 in amino acids: CASSPRQAPYEQYF. The CDR3 DNA reads TGTGCCAGCAGTCCCCGACAGGCACCCTACGAGCAGTACTTC.

The chain employs TRBV10-3 and TRBJ1-1; weak D call: TRBD1 (5 bases). This CDR3 is built from 13 residues. The ends were cut back, 4 bases at V and 11 bases at J, with 17 bases in the middle. The V gene's germline CDR1 is ENHRY and CDR2 SYGVKD. The CDR3 reads CAISVNQGNGAFF. Here the CDR3 DNA reads TGTGCCATCAGTGTAAACCAGGGAAATGGGGCTTTCTTT.

The genes are TRBV6-5 and TRBJ2-7, with D perhaps being TRBD1 or TRBD2 (6 bases each). V shed 2 bases and J shed 6 bases, with 11 bases lying between them. The CDR3 loop spans 13 amino acids. CDR1 and CDR2 from the germline V gene are MNHEY and SVGAGI. CDR3 amino acids: CASSYLGGREQYF. The CDR3 bases are TGTGCCAGCAGTTACCTAGGGGGGCGCGAGCAGTACTTC.

The chain joins TRBV6-5 to TRBJ1-2; TRBD1 might be the D (6 bases). V dropped 6 bases and J dropped 8 bases, with 19 bases sitting between them. CDR1 is MNHEY, CDR2 SVGAGI, per germline. This CDR3 region has 14 residues. CDR3 sequence reads: CASRPTGFSSGYTF. The DNA of the CDR3 is TGTGCCAGCAGACCAACAGGGTTTAGTTCCGGCTACACCTTC.

The chain links TRBV5-1 to TRBJ2-5; D remains ambiguous. Germline V gene sequence: CDR1 SGHRS, CDR2 YFSETQ. The CDR3 spans 15 residues. V dropped 0 bases and J dropped 1 base, with 10 bases sitting between them. The CDR3 loop is CASSLETTSQETQYF. The DNA of the CDR3 is TGCGCCAGCAGCTTGGAAACAACAAGCCAAGAGACCCAGTACTTC.

The V call is TRBV12-2, the J call TRBJ1-1. TRBV12-2 is a pseudogene segment. The CDR3 has 12 residues. Here the CDR3 DNA reads TGTGCAAGTCTGGGGACCAACACTGAAGCTTTCTTT. Its translation: CASLGTNTEAFF.

V and J are TRBV5-4 and TRBJ1-1, with D tentatively TRBD1 (6 bases). Trimming shortened V by 0 bases and J by 3 bases, and 12 bases separated the two germline ends. The CDR3 sequence is 15 residues long. CDR1 is SGHNT, CDR2 YYREEE, per germline (reference sequence). The CDR3, as DNA: TGTGCCAGCAGCTTGGTCAGGGGTAGGGACACTGAAGCTTTCTTT. It specifies CASSLVRGRDTEAFF. Combining the CDR3 with reference TRBV5-4 and TRBJ1-1 gives the whole variable domain ETGVTQSPTHLIKTRGQQVTLRCSSQSGHNTVSWYQQALGQGPQFIFQYYREEENGRGNFPPRFSGLQFPNYSSELNVNALELDDSALYLCASSLVRGRDTEAFFGQGTRLTVV.

J is TRBJ1-1 and V is TRBV18; D perhaps matches TRBD1 (6 bases). Per the germline V gene, CDR1 is KGHSH and CDR2 is LQKENI. Trimming took 3 bases from V and 11 from J, leaving 16 bases between them. The CDR3 extends over 13 amino acids. In DNA, the CDR3 is TGTGCCAGCTCACCGAACAGGGATAGTGGGGCTTTCTTT. Its translation: CASSPNRDSGAFF.

The chain carries TRBV6-4 and TRBJ1-1; perhaps TRBD1 as D (6 bases). The CDR3 consists of 14 residues. CDR1 MRHNA and CDR2 SNTAGT come from the germline V gene. Between the trimmed V and J ends, which lost 3 bases and 1 base, there was a span of 9 bases. CDR3 DNA: TGTGCCAGCAGTGAAGGCAGGGGGAACACTGAAGCTTTCTTT. Encoded protein: CASSEGRGNTEAFF.

In this sample, this clone turned up a few times. The chain employs TRBV9 and TRBJ1-2; 8 nucleotides agree with TRBD1. The CDR3 has 14 amino acids. From germline, CDR1 is SGDLS and CDR2 YYNGEE. Trimming took 3 bases from V and 2 from J; bases not matched to a gene: 3. The CDR3 protein is CASSAPGGNYGYTF. In nucleotides, the CDR3 is TGTGCCAGCAGCGCCCCAGGGGGCAACTATGGCTACACCTTC. Full variable domain (remainder filled in from reference TRBV9 and TRBJ1-2): DSGVTQTPKHLITATGQRVTLRCSPRSGDLSVYWYQQSLDQGLQFLIQYYNGEERAKGNILERFSAQQFPDLHSELNLSSLELGDSALYFCASSAPGGNYGYTFGSGTRLTVV.

The chain has TRBV20-1 and TRBJ1-2; D remains unclear. Germline CDR1 and CDR2: DFQATT and SNEGSKA (reference sequence). The V and J ends lost 1 base and 7 bases respectively, with 1 base between them. This CDR3 is built from 9 residues. The CDR3, as DNA: TGCAGTGCTAGAGCTGGCTACACCTTC. Protein product: CSARAGYTF.

This sequence joins TRBV7-2 and TRBJ1-6; D not resolved. Trimming took 1 base from V and 4 from J, leaving 5 bases between them. The CDR3 sequence is 14 residues long. Germline V gives CDR1 SGHTA, CDR2 FQGNSA. CDR3 region: CASSLDQYNSPLHF. For the CDR3, the DNA is TGTGCCAGCAGCTTAGACCAATATAATTCACCCCTCCACTTT.

The V call is TRBV18, the J call TRBJ1-4, with TRBD1 as a possible D gene (6 bases). This CDR3 is built from 15 residues. The germline V gene encodes CDR1 KGHSH and CDR2 LQKENI. V lost 5 bases to trimming and J lost 11 bases, with 21 bases between them. CDR3 sequence (DNA): TGTGCCAGCTCAGCGACAGGCTCGGGGGATGTGAAACTGTTTTTT. It specifies CASSATGSGDVKLFF.

This clone was found once. The chain links TRBV19 to TRBJ1-5; D is possibly TRBD1 (5 bases). V was clipped by 7 bases and J by 3 bases, with 16 bases between them. Per germline, CDR1 LNHDA and CDR2 SQIVND (reference sequence). CDR3 length: 15 amino acids. This CDR3 reads CASMRATGNNQPQHF. CDR3 DNA: TGTGCCAGTATGCGCGCCACAGGTAACAATCAGCCCCAGCATTTT.